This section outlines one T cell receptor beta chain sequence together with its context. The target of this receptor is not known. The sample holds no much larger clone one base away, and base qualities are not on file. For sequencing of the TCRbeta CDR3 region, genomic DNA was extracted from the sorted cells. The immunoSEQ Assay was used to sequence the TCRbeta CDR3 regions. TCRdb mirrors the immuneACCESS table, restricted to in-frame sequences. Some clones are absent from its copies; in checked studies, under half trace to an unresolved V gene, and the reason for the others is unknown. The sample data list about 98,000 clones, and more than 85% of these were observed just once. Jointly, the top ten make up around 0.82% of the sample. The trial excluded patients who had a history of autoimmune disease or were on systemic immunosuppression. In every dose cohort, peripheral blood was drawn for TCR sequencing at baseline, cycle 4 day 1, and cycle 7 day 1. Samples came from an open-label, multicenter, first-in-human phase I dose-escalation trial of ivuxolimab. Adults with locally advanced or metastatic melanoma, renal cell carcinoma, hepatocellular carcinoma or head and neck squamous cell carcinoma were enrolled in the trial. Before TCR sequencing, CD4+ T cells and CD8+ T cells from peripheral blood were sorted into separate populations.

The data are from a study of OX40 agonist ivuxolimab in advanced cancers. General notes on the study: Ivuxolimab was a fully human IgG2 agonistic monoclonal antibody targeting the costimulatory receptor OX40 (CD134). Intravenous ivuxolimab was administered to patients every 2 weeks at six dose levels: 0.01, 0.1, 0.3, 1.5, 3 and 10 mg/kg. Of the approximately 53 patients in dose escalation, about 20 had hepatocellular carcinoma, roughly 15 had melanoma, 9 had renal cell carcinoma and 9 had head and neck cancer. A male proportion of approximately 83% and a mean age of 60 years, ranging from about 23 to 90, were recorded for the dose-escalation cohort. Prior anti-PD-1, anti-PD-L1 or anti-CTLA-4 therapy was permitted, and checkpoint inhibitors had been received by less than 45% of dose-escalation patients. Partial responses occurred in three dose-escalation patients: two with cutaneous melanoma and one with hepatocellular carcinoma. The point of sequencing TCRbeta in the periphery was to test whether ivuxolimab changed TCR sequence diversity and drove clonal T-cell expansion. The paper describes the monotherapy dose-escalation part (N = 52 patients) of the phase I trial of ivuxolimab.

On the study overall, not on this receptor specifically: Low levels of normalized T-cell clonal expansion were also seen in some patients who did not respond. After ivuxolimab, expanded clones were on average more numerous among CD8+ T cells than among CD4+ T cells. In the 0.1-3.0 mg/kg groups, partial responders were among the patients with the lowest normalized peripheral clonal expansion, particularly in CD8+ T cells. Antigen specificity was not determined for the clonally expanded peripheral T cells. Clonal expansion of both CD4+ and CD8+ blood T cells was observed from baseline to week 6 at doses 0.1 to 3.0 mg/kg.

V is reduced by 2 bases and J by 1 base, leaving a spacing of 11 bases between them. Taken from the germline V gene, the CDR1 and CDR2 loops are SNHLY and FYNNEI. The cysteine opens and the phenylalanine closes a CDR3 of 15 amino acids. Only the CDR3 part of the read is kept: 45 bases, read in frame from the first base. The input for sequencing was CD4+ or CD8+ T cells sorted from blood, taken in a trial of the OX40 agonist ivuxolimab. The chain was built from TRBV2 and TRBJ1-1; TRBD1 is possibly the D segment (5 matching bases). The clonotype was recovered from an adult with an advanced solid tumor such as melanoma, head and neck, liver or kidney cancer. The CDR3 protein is CASSENRLPNTEAFF. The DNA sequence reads TGTGCCAGCAGTGAAAACAGGCTACCGAACACTGAAGCTTTCTTT.